This T cell receptor beta chain was profiled in a study of patients and donors after allogeneic stem cell transplantation. TCRdb redid the calling of the RT-PCR reads with MiXCR, one entry per CDR3 protein. The table lists 200,000 to 250,000 distinct CDR3 sequences, roughly 14% of them singletons. Trimming removed 0 bases from V and 2 bases from J, with 13 bases in between. The CDR3 has 16 amino acids. In germline, CDR1 is SGHTS, CDR2 YDEGEE. The chain couples TRBV5-8 to TRBJ2-3; weak D call: TRBD2 (5 bases). The TCR comes from a human donor who was either an allogeneic HSCT recipient or a stem cell or donor lymphocyte infusion donor (not recorded which). It is not recorded whose cells these are; they may come from a transplant donor. The specimen sequenced was blood, either unsorted or a sorted T cell fraction (not recorded which). CDR3 loop: CASSLESGGYTDTQYF. CDR3 DNA sequence: TGTGCCAGCAGCTTGGAATCGGGCGGGTACACAGATACGCAGTATTTT. Supplemented by reference TRBV5-8 and TRBJ2-3, the full variable domain reads EAGVTQSPTHLIKTRGQQATLRCSPISGHTSVYWYQQALGLGLQFLLWYDEGEERNRGNFPPRFSGRQFPNYSSELNVNALELEDSALYLCASSLESGGYTDTQYFGPGTRLTVL.